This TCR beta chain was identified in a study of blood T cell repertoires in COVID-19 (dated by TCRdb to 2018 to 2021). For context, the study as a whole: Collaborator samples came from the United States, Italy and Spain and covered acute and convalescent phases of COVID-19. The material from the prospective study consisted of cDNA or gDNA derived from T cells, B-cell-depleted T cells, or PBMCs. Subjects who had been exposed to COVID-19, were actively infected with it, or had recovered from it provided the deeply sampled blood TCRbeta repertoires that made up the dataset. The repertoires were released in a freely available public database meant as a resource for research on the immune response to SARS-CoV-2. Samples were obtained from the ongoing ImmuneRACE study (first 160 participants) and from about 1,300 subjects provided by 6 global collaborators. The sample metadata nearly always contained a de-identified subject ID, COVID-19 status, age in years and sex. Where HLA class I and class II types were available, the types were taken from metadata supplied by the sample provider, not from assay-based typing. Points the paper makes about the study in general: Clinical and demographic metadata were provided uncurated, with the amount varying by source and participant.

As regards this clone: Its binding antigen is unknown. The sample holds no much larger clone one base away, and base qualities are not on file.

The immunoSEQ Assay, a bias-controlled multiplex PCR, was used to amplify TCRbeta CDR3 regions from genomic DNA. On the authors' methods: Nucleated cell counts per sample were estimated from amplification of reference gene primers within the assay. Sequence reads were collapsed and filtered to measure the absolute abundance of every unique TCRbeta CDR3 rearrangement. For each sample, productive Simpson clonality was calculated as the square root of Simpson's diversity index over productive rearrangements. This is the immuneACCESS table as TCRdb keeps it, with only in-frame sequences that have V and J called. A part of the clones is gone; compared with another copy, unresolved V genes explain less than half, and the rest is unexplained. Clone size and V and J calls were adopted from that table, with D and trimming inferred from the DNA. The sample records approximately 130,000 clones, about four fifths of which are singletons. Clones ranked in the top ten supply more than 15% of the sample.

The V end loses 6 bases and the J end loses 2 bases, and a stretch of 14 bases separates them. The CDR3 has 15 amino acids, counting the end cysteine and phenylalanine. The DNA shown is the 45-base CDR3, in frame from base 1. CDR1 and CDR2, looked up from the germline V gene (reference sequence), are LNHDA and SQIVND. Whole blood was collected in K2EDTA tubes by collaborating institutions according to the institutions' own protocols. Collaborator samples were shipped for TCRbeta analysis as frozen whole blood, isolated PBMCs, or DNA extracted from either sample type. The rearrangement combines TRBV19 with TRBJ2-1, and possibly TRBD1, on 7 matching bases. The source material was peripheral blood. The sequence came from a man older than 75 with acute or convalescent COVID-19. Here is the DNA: TGTGCCAGTAGAGTCGCGGGACAGACCTACAATGAGCAGTTCTTC. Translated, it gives CASRVAGQTYNEQFF.